Listed here are 31 T cell receptor beta chains from one sample, sequenced in a study of shared clonotypes between healthy human individuals. Profiling relied on immunoSEQ multiplex PCR, and the TCRdb table lists in-frame clones only, not all of them. The profile shows fewer than 600,000 clones, roughly 79% of them singletons. Material for sequencing was PBMCs. The origin of the receptors is a woman in her thirties or forties in good health. Some clones in this sample may be carry-over from other donors' samples.

J is TRBJ1-1 and V is TRBV19, with 9 bases fitting TRBD1. The CDR3 contains 14 residues. Germline loops: CDR1 LNHDA, CDR2 SQIVND (reference sequence). Unmatched junction bases numbered 9, after V lost 2 bases and J lost 11 bases. CDR3 sequence: CASSIRGRQGDAFF. In nucleotides, the CDR3 is TGTGCCAGTAGTATAAGGGGCAGACAGGGGGACGCTTTCTTT.

The chain uses TRBV25-1 and TRBJ2-7; TRBD2 might be the D (5 bases). Looked up from germline, CDR1 is MGHDK and CDR2 is SYGVNS. This CDR3 has 15 residues. Trimming removed 6 bases from V and 5 bases from J, with 20 bases in between. The CDR3 sequence is CASSLALGLANEQYF. CDR3 bases: TGTGCCAGCAGCCTCGCGCTTGGGCTAGCTAACGAGCAGTACTTC.

V is TRBV5-6 and J is TRBJ2-1; 12 bases map to TRBD2. The CDR3 extends over 17 amino acids. V shed 0 bases, J shed 2 bases, and the junction held 3 bases outside the gene matches. Germline assignment: CDR1 SGHDT and CDR2 YYEEEE. CDR3 amino acids: CASSLASSGRAYNEQFF. The CDR3 DNA reads as TGTGCCAGCAGCTTGGCATCTAGCGGGAGGGCCTACAATGAGCAGTTCTTC.

This clone has just one count. This chain's CDR3 is CASSPLAEGEGAFF. The CDR3 DNA is TGTGCCAGCTCACCACTCGCAGAGGGGGAGGGAGCTTTCTTT. V gene TRBV18 combines with J gene TRBJ1-1, with a weak D call TRBD1 (6 bases). CDR3 length: 14 amino acids. CDR1 KGHSH and CDR2 LQKENI come from the germline V gene. Trimming stripped 1 base from V and 10 bases from J, with 16 bases between. Drawing the rest from reference TRBV18 and TRBJ1-1, the complete variable domain is NAGVMQNPRHLVRRRGQEARLRCSPMKGHSHVYWYRQLPEEGLKFMVYLQKENIIDESGMPKERFSAEFPKEGPSILRIQQVVRGDSAAYFCASSPLAEGEGAFFGQGTRLTVV.

This clone came up a few times. The rearrangement uses TRBV9 and TRBJ2-1; D perhaps matches TRBD2 (5 bases). The CDR3 sequence is 15 residues long. Germline CDR1 is SGDLS and CDR2 is YYNGEE. The germline V and J ends were trimmed by 3 bases and 8 bases, with 18 bases remaining between them. CDR3 sequence: CASSGPSTLNHEQFF. The CDR3 bases are TGTGCCAGCAGCGGGCCTAGCACCCTTAACCATGAGCAGTTCTTC. Full variable domain (missing parts from reference TRBV9 and TRBJ2-1): DSGVTQTPKHLITATGQRVTLRCSPRSGDLSVYWYQQSLDQGLQFLIQYYNGEERAKGNILERFSAQQFPDLHSELNLSSLELGDSALYFCASSGPSTLNHEQFFGPGTRLTVL.

The gene calls are TRBV27 and TRBJ2-7, with D unclear. Germline lookup yields CDR1 MNHEY and CDR2 SMNVEV (reference sequence). The CDR3 has 16 residues. Trimming removed 5 bases at V and 0 bases at J, with 17 bases between. CDR3 in amino acids: CASSRSVTTSSYEQYF. The DNA of the CDR3 is TGTGCCAGCAGTCGATCTGTGACAACGAGCTCCTACGAGCAGTACTTC.

This rearrangement joins TRBV15 to TRBJ1-5, with a weak D call TRBD1 (5 bases). Germline lookup yields CDR1 LNHNV and CDR2 YYDKDF (reference sequence). V lost 3 bases and J 2 bases, leaving 14 bases between the germline ends. CDR3 size: 16 residues. CDR3 nucleotide sequence: TGTGCCACCAGCAGTAGACAGCCTGGGGGCAATCAGCCCCAGCATTTT. It is translated as CATSSRQPGGNQPQHF.

The chain carries TRBV7-2 and TRBJ2-3; no definite D call. There are 14 residues in the CDR3. V was trimmed by 3 bases and J by 3 bases, leaving 10 bases between them. CDR1 and CDR2 (germline): SGHTA, FQGNSA. CDR3 amino acids: CASSLRSETDTQYF. DNA of the CDR3: TGTGCCAGCAGCTTGAGGAGCGAGACAGATACGCAGTATTTT.

The chain recombines TRBV7-2 with TRBJ2-1; D not resolved. V lost 3 bases, J lost 8 bases, and 14 bases lay in between. The CDR3 consists of 14 residues. Germline CDR1 is SGHTA and CDR2 is FQGNSA. The CDR3 sequence: CASSFGTLGYEQFF. The CDR3 coding sequence is TGTGCCAGCAGCTTTGGTACCCTAGGATATGAGCAGTTCTTC.

The gene calls are TRBV5-1 and TRBJ2-7; D ambiguous. Looked up from germline, CDR1 is SGHRS and CDR2 is YFSETQ. The germline V and J ends were trimmed by 0 bases and 1 base, with 11 bases remaining between them. The CDR3 contains 15 residues. The CDR3, as DNA: TGCGCCAGCAGCTTGGGGTCCGGGTTTTCCTACGAGCAGTACTTC. This encodes CASSLGSGFSYEQYF.

Many counts were recorded for this clone. This rearrangement joins TRBV7-3 to TRBJ2-1; D is ambiguous. CDR3 length: 15 residues. Trimming left V 5 bases short and J 0 bases short, with 11 bases between. CDR1 and CDR2 from the germline V gene are SGHTA and FQGTGA. CDR3 loop: CASSPRNSSYNEQFF. In DNA, the CDR3 is TGTGCCAGCAGCCCCCGAAACAGCTCCTACAATGAGCAGTTCTTC.

This clone came up many times. The genes are TRBV5-1 and TRBJ2-3; D is possibly TRBD1 (6 bases). V shed 2 bases and J shed 6 bases, with 13 bases lying between them. The germline gives CDR1 SGHRS, CDR2 YFSETQ. This CDR3 region has 14 residues. The CDR3 reads CASSFNLQGDTQYF. The CDR3 nucleotides read TGCGCCAGCAGCTTTAATCTACAGGGTGATACGCAGTATTTT.

This clone was seen more than once but under ten times. CDR3 DNA sequence: TGTGCACTTGGACAGCTTTATGAAGCTTTCTTT. The encoded protein is CALGQLYEAFF. V and J are TRBV30 and TRBJ1-1, with D tentatively TRBD1 (6 bases). The germline CDR1 and CDR2 sequences are GTSNPN and SVGIG (reference sequence). There are 11 residues in the CDR3.

This sequence joins TRBV27 and TRBJ1-6; the D is unclear. The CDR3 has 14 residues. Germline V gene data show CDR1 as MNHEY and CDR2 as SMNVEV (reference sequence). Trimming stripped 6 bases from V and 0 bases from J, with 6 bases between. The CDR3 is CASSPSSYNSPLHF. The CDR3 DNA reads as TGTGCCAGCAGCCCAAGCTCCTATAATTCACCCCTCCACTTT.

The CDR3 loop is CASSLGGGRGQPQHF. The CDR3 bases are TGTGCCAGCAGTTTAGGAGGGGGGAGGGGACAGCCCCAGCATTTT. The chain is built from TRBV28 and TRBJ1-5, with D maybe TRBD1 (6 bases). CDR1 and CDR2 from the germline V gene are MDHEN and SYDVKM. CDR3 size: 15 residues. Deletions cut 2 bases from V and 7 bases from J, with 15 bases between.

The gene calls are TRBV29-1 and TRBJ1-5; 9 nucleotides match TRBD1. Germline V gene lookup returns CDR1 SQVTM and CDR2 ANQGSEA. V dropped 7 bases and J dropped 11; count of bases not matched to a gene: 9. There are 12 residues in the CDR3. CDR3 protein: CSASTGGGSQHF. The CDR3 DNA is TGCAGCGCGTCGACAGGGGGAGGCTCCCAGCATTTT.

V usage is TRBV19 and J usage is TRBJ2-2; 11 positions agree with TRBD2. The germline CDR1 and CDR2 sequences are LNHDA and SQIVND (reference sequence). The CDR3 runs 16 residues. Trimming cost V 6 bases and J 6 bases; bases outside gene matches: 9. CDR3 loop: CASRPQLAGAAGELFF. Here the CDR3 DNA reads TGTGCCAGTAGGCCACAACTAGCGGGGGCAGCCGGGGAGCTGTTTTTT.

The gene calls are TRBV11-2 and TRBJ1-1, with TRBD1 identical over 11 bases. This CDR3 contains 15 residues. The V gene end was trimmed by 2 bases and the J gene end by 9 bases; junction bases not matched to a gene: 8. From germline, CDR1 is SGHAT and CDR2 FQNNGV. CDR3 in amino acids: CASSLWTGGAYKAFF. CDR3 nucleotides: TGTGCCAGCAGCTTATGGACAGGGGGCGCTTACAAAGCTTTCTTT.

The chain combines TRBV5-1 with TRBJ2-7; TRBD1 matches at 7 bases. Germline assignment: CDR1 SGHRS and CDR2 YFSETQ. There are 15 residues in the CDR3. Trimming removed 4 bases from V and 1 base from J; junction bases left unmatched: 8. CDR3 sequence: CASSPGTAESYEQYF. Written as DNA, the CDR3 is TGCGCCAGCAGCCCCGGGACAGCAGAATCCTACGAGCAGTACTTC.

The chain combines TRBV5-1 with TRBJ2-3; D might be TRBD2 (5 bases). The CDR3 loop spans 16 amino acids. From germline, CDR1 is SGHRS and CDR2 YFSETQ. Deletions cut 0 bases from V and 0 bases from J, with 11 bases between. CDR3 in DNA: TGCGCCAGCAGCTTGGGGCTAGCACCTAGCACAGATACGCAGTATTTT. Encoded protein: CASSLGLAPSTDTQYF.

The chain combines TRBV10-3 with TRBJ2-2; the D gene is possibly TRBD2 (6 bases). CDR1 ENHRY and CDR2 SYGVKD come from the germline V gene. The CDR3 runs to 14 residues. With 0 bases removed from V and 5 bases from J, the gap between germline ends came to 7 bases. In DNA, the CDR3 is TGTGCCATCAGTGAGTCTCGGGGGACCGGGGAGCTGTTTTTT. This translates into CAISESRGTGELFF.

The chain links TRBV7-9 to TRBJ1-2, with 7 bases aligning to TRBD1. With V trimmed by 5 bases and J by 9 bases, 15 bases remained unmatched. This CDR3 comprises 15 residues. From germline, CDR1 is SEHNR and CDR2 FQNEAQ (reference sequence). The CDR3 nucleotides are TGTGCCAGCAGCCGACCACAGGGAGGGGGCGTGAGCTACACCTTC. Its protein is CASSRPQGGGVSYTF.

About this clone: A single base is all that separates this from a far larger clone, so a read error is likely. The rearrangement links TRBV30 to TRBJ2-2; D unclear. The CDR3 extends over 11 amino acids. CDR1 is GTSNPN, CDR2 SVGIG, per germline (reference sequence). The CDR3 loop is CAWGVGGELFF. The CDR3 nucleotides read TGTGCCTGGGGTGTAGGCGGGGAGCTGTTTTTT.

This clone was counted a single time. V usage is TRBV19 and J usage is TRBJ2-5, with TRBD2 matching over 8 bases. The CDR3 length is 13 residues. In germline, CDR1 is LNHDA, CDR2 SQIVND (reference sequence). The V segment lost 5 bases and the J segment 7 bases; nucleotides outside the gene matches: 6. The CDR3 sequence is CASSVGTSGTQYF. CDR3 in DNA: TGTGCCAGTAGTGTCGGGACTAGTGGGACCCAGTACTTC. Full variable domain (rest looked up from reference TRBV19 and TRBJ2-5): DGGITQSPKYLFRKEGQNVTLSCEQNLNHDAMYWYRQDPGQGLRLIYYSQIVNDFQKGDIAEGYSVSREKKESFPLTVTSAQKNPTAFYLCASSVGTSGTQYFGPGTRLLVL.

The chain has TRBV19 and TRBJ1-2, with TRBD1 matching over 8 bases. The V gene's germline CDR1 is LNHDA and CDR2 SQIVND (reference sequence). The trim removed 2 bases at V and 2 bases at J, leaving 4 bases unmatched. The CDR3 spans 15 residues. CDR3 nucleotide sequence: TGTGCCAGTAGTATAAATGCAGGGGGCAACTATGGCTACACCTTC. Residues: CASSINAGGNYGYTF.

This clone appeared a single time. The V call is TRBV9, the J call TRBJ2-4, with D possibly being TRBD2 (6 bases). The V gene's germline CDR1 is SGDLS and CDR2 YYNGEE. The CDR3 consists of 15 residues. V lost 4 bases and J lost 4, with 15 bases in between. The CDR3 nucleotides are TGTGCCAGCAGCCCGAGGGGCGGGGAGAAAAACATTCAGTACTTC. The encoded protein is CASSPRGGEKNIQYF.

The chain employs TRBV4-3 and TRBJ1-4, with a weak D call TRBD1 (5 bases). Germline V lookup: CDR1 LGHNA, CDR2 YSLEER. The length of the CDR3 is 14 residues. Trimming cost V 1 base and J 5 bases, with 8 bases left between them. CDR3 loop: CASSQGQGNEKLFF. CDR3 DNA: TGCGCCAGCAGCCAAGGGCAGGGCAATGAAAAACTGTTTTTT.

Comments on this clone: Other DNA variants within this sample encode the same CDR3. This sequence joins TRBV15 and TRBJ2-2; TRBD1 matches at 7 bases. The CDR3 is 16 amino acids. V lost 0 bases, J lost 4 bases, and 5 bases stayed unmatched. Per germline, CDR1 LNHNV and CDR2 YYDKDF (reference sequence). The CDR3 spells CATSRDRSGGTGELFF. DNA of the CDR3: TGTGCCACCAGCAGAGATAGGTCAGGGGGCACCGGGGAGCTGTTTTTT.

V usage is TRBV7-8 and J usage is TRBJ2-7; 11 bases are shared with TRBD2. The germline V gene encodes CDR1 SGHVS and CDR2 FQNEAQ. This CDR3 is built from 17 residues. V was pared by 3 bases and J by 4 bases, with 11 bases of the junction left unmatched. DNA for the CDR3: TGTGCCAGCAGCTTCCTTAGCGGGAGGGCCTCCCTTTACGAGCAGTACTTC. Amino acids: CASSFLSGRASLYEQYF.

The chain's CDR3 is CASRRGTYTGELFF. CDR3 bases: TGTGCCAGCAGACGAGGGACATACACCGGGGAGCTGTTTTTT. V gene TRBV6-5 combines with J gene TRBJ2-2, with a weak D call TRBD1 (6 bases). V dropped 6 bases and J dropped 3 bases, with 11 bases sitting between them. The CDR3 length is 14 residues. From germline, CDR1 is MNHEY and CDR2 SVGAGI.

J is TRBJ1-3 and V is TRBV2; D perhaps matches TRBD1 (5 bases). V dropped 2 bases and J dropped 2 bases, with 10 bases sitting between them. The CDR3 spans 15 residues. Per the germline V gene, CDR1 is SNHLY and CDR2 is FYNNEI. The CDR3 protein is CASSELRGAGNTIYF. The CDR3 region has the DNA TGTGCCAGCAGTGAACTCCGGGGGGCTGGAAACACCATATATTTT. Drawing the rest from reference TRBV2 and TRBJ1-3, the complete variable domain is EPEVTQTPSHQVTQMGQEVILRCVPISNHLYFYWYRQILGQKVEFLVSFYNNEISEKSEIFDDQFSVERPDGSNFTLKIRSTKLEDSAMYFCASSELRGAGNTIYFGEGSWLTVV.